This note documents a single T cell receptor (beta chain) sequence. The sample is drawn from a study of preoperative IRX-2 immunotherapy in early breast cancer. The data were produced by immunoSEQ multiplex PCR, yet TCRdb's version contains in-frame clones alone and is incomplete. The profile shows approximately 30,000 clones, over 90% of them singletons. V lost 8 bases and J lost 3; bases outside the gene matches: 6. This CDR3 has 14 amino acids. The germline CDR1 and CDR2 sequences are MDHEN and SYDVKM. The treatment was: preoperative locoregional IRX-2 cytokine immunotherapy. This phase Ib study tested locoregional IRX-2 cytokine immunotherapy given before surgery.

This sequence joins TRBV28 and TRBJ2-3, with 9 nucleotides matching TRBD2. The receptor was isolated from a human donor with breast cancer. This specimen was taken from a patient treated with IRX-2 immunotherapy. CDR3 sequence (DNA): TGTGCCAGCCGATTAAGCGGGAGGACAGATACGCAGTATTTT. Amino acids: CASRLSGRTDTQYF. The whole variable domain, filled in from reference TRBV28 and TRBJ2-3, reads DVKVTQSSRYLVKRTGEKVFLECVQDMDHENMFWYRQDPGLGLRLIYFSYDVKMKEKGDIPEGYSVSREKKERFSLILESASTNQTSMYLCASRLSGRTDTQYFGPGTRLTVL.